The 31 T cell receptor beta chains listed next were all sequenced from one sample in a study of regulatory T cells in long-lasting Graves disease. CDR3-region Arm-PCR and iRepertoire HTBI primers produced the TCR beta libraries. TCRdb independently ran MiXCR on the multiplex PCR reads; one entry per CDR3 protein. The sample contains around 480,000 distinct CDR3 sequences, 15% to 20% of which appear only once. Documented time point: newly diagnosed GD, antithyroid drugs for less than 3 months. PBMC-extracted RNA yielded the TCR library. The data were also submitted as part of a second study, on T cells in Graves' hyperthyroidism and ophthalmopathy.

The source was peripheral blood mononuclear cells (PBMCs), collected at new diagnosis, from a patient treated with antithyroid drugs. The receptors originated from a woman aged 35 to 60 with Graves disease.

This chain uses TRBV20-1 with TRBJ2-7; the D gene is possibly TRBD1 (6 bases). With 0 bases removed from V and 7 bases from J, the gap between germline ends came to 7 bases. This CDR3 region has 11 residues. Germline V lookup: CDR1 DFQATT, CDR2 SNEGSKA (reference sequence). The CDR3 loop reads CSARDGTEQYF. CDR3 in DNA: TGCAGTGCTAGAGATGGGACAGAGCAGTACTTC.

The chain couples TRBV12-5 to TRBJ2-2; 8 bases fit TRBD1. The germline CDR1 and CDR2 sequences are LGHNT and FRNRAP. Losses at the gene ends were 7 bases for V and 0 bases for J; bases not matched to a gene: 7. This CDR3 contains 16 residues. CDR3 region: CASDPGQGPNTGELFF. The CDR3 nucleotides read TGTGCTAGTGACCCTGGACAGGGACCGAACACCGGGGAGCTGTTTTTT.

This clonotype showed up many times. The chain is built from TRBV3-1 and TRBJ1-1; no clear D. From germline, CDR1 is LGHDT and CDR2 YNNKEL (reference sequence). V lost 3 bases and J 5 bases, leaving 13 bases between the germline ends. The CDR3 contains 14 residues. The CDR3 DNA sequence: TGTGCCAGCAGCCAGTCTGAAGCTCGGACTGAAGCTTTCTTT. This sequence encodes CASSQSEARTEAFF.

J is TRBJ1-6 and V is TRBV25-1; maybe TRBD1 (5 bases). CDR3 length: 15 amino acids. The V end lost 1 base, the J end lost 10 bases, and 14 bases lay between the germline ends. Per germline, CDR1 MGHDK and CDR2 SYGVNS. CDR3 amino acids: CASSEFGGLGSPLHF. The DNA of the CDR3 is TGTGCCAGCAGTGAATTCGGGGGGTTAGGGTCACCCCTCCACTTT.

This clonotype was seen at least ten times. The rearrangement links TRBV7-8 to TRBJ1-5; 9 nucleotides line up with TRBD1. The V gene's germline CDR1 is SGHVS and CDR2 FQNEAQ. CDR3 length equals 16 residues. After removal of 5 bases from V and 0 bases from J, the junction contained 5 bases not matched to a gene. The CDR3: CASSPGTGHSNQPQHF. The CDR3 nucleotides read TGTGCCAGCAGCCCTGGGACAGGGCATAGCAATCAGCCCCAGCATTTT.

Concerning this clonotype: A junction boundary mismatches the germline segment, possibly from a read error. This sequence joins TRBV7-7 and TRBJ2-1, with D hard to call. Germline CDR1 reads SSHAT; CDR2 reads FNYEAQ (reference sequence). The CDR3 spans 13 residues. The CDR3 loop is CASSLRRDNEQFF. CDR3 nucleotide sequence: TGTGCTAGCAGCTTACGCAGAGACAATGAGCAGTTCTTC.

As concerns this clonotype: This sequence may be a read error, since a much larger clone differs from it by one base. The chain combines TRBV11-2 with TRBJ2-7; D unclear. CDR1 is SGHAT and CDR2 is FQNNGV in the germline V gene. This CDR3 is 14 amino acids long. V was cut by 2 bases and J by 2 bases, with 10 bases left in between. CDR3 sequence: CASSLPRAPYEQYF. The CDR3 region has the DNA TGTGCCAGCAGCTTACCACGGGCCCCCTACGAGCAGTACTTC.

The V and J genes are TRBV4-1 and TRBJ2-3; D is unresolved. V was cut by 0 bases and J by 7 bases, with 8 bases left in between. The CDR3 runs 13 residues. Per germline, CDR1 MGHRA and CDR2 YSYEKL. CDR3 DNA: TGCGCCAGCAGCCAAGATATAGGAAATACGCAGTATTTT. Protein sequence: CASSQDIGNTQYF.

The rearrangement links TRBV2 to TRBJ2-3; 13 bases align to TRBD2. The J call may be incorrect, as the DNA end agrees better with TRBJ2-5. The CDR3 sequence is 16 residues long. Germline loops: CDR1 SNHLY, CDR2 FYNNEI. DNA for the CDR3: TGTGCCAGCAGGGTACTAGCGGGGGGGACCGGGGAGACCCAGTACTTC. Protein sequence: CASRVLAGGTGETQYF.

This clonotype was detected many times. The chain couples TRBV4-1 to TRBJ1-1, with D tentatively TRBD1 (5 bases). Trimming took 1 base from V and 1 from J, leaving 10 bases between them. This CDR3 contains 15 residues. Per the germline V gene, CDR1 is MGHRA and CDR2 is YSYEKL. The CDR3 sequence is CASSQGGAPNTEAFF. Written as DNA, the CDR3 is TGCGCCAGCAGCCAAGGTGGGGCTCCGAACACTGAAGCTTTCTTT.

This clonotype turned up a few times. CDR3 protein: CASSLNRAEAFF. DNA for the CDR3: TGTGCCAGCAGTCTTAACAGGGCTGAAGCTTTCTTT. The rearrangement links TRBV2 to TRBJ1-1, with D perhaps matching TRBD1 (6 bases). Trimming removed 5 bases at V and 6 bases at J, with 10 bases between. Germline lookup yields CDR1 SNHLY and CDR2 FYNNEI. The CDR3 is 12 residues long.

The CDR3 loop is CASSEWVHSNQPQHF. The CDR3 DNA follows: TGTGCCAGCAGTGAATGGGTCCATAGCAATCAGCCCCAGCATTTT. The chain is built from TRBV6-1 and TRBJ1-5; D call uncertain. From germline, CDR1 is MNHNS and CDR2 SASEGT. CDR3 size: 15 residues. Trimming took 2 bases from V and 0 from J, leaving 8 bases between them.

This clonotype was seen only a few times. The V call is TRBV20-1, the J call TRBJ1-6; a possible D gene is TRBD1 (6 bases). V dropped 4 bases and J dropped 4 bases, with 14 bases sitting between them. Germline CDR1 reads DFQATT; CDR2 reads SNEGSKA (reference sequence). CDR3 length: 15 residues. CDR3 sequence: CSATTTGLYNSPLHF. The CDR3 DNA is TGCAGTGCTACCACCACAGGGCTATATAATTCACCCCTCCACTTT.

CDR3 protein: CASSLLAEVRVYEQYF. CDR3 nucleotides: TGTGCCAGCAGCTTGTTAGCGGAAGTAAGGGTTTACGAGCAGTACTTC. The J gene is TRBJ2-7, the V gene TRBV11-3, with a possible D match to TRBD2 (6 bases). Trimming left V 3 bases short and J 4 bases short, with 19 bases between. This CDR3 region has 16 residues. Germline CDR1 is SGHNT and CDR2 is YENEEA.

This clonotype was seen ten or more times. The chain recombines TRBV2 with TRBJ1-5; D is uncertain. This CDR3 spans 15 amino acids. Germline CDR1 is SNHLY and CDR2 is FYNNEI. V lost 4 bases to trimming and J lost 0 bases, with 10 bases between them. CDR3 sequence reads: CASSATADSNQPQHF. The CDR3 nucleotides read TGTGCCAGCAGTGCAACAGCTGATAGCAATCAGCCCCAGCATTTT.

The table lists this clonotype with many counts. This chain links TRBV6-1 with TRBJ1-1; weak D call: TRBD1 (6 bases). This CDR3 is 13 amino acids long. The ends were cut back, 6 bases at V and 4 bases at J, with 12 bases in the middle. Germline V lookup: CDR1 MNHNS, CDR2 SASEGT. The DNA for the CDR3 is TGTGCCAGCAGAGGGGGAGTGGGCACTGAAGCTTTCTTT. Its protein product is CASRGGVGTEAFF.

The gene calls are TRBV12-3 or TRBV12-4 and TRBJ1-2, with TRBD1 as a possible D gene (5 bases). The length of the CDR3 is 18 residues. Trimming took off 4 bases at V and 0 bases at J, with 21 bases between the two ends. The CDR3: CASSSPIETADSNYGYTF. CDR3 bases: TGTGCCAGCAGTTCCCCGATAGAGACAGCCGATTCTAACTATGGCTACACCTTC.

This clonotype was counted many times. The J gene is TRBJ2-1, the V gene TRBV20-1; D tentatively fits TRBD1 or TRBD2 (6 bases each). Trimming removed 5 bases from V and 0 bases from J, with 11 bases in between. Looked up from germline, CDR1 is DFQATT and CDR2 is SNEGSKA (reference sequence). CDR3 size: 14 residues. The CDR3 DNA reads TGCAGTGCTTACGGGGGCTCCTCCTACAATGAGCAGTTCTTC. Translation gives CSAYGGSSYNEQFF.

This clonotype has ten or more counts. The chain uses TRBV6-5 and TRBJ2-7; the D is unclear. The CDR3 is made up of 12 amino acids. The germline gives CDR1 MNHEY, CDR2 SVGAGI. V lost 4 bases to trimming and J lost 3 bases, with 7 bases between them. The CDR3 here is CASSSPIYEQYF. CDR3 DNA sequence: TGTGCCAGCAGTTCTCCGATCTACGAGCAGTACTTC.

This clonotype was seen a few times. The V and J genes are TRBV7-9 and TRBJ1-2, with TRBD1 matching over 8 bases. The ends lost 5 bases at V and 0 bases at J; junction bases unmatched: 14. This CDR3 has 18 residues. In germline, CDR1 is SEHNR, CDR2 FQNEAQ (reference sequence). CDR3 bases: TGTGCCAGCAGCCCCAGGGGGCCCCTCTCTCCAGCTAACTATGGCTACACCTTC. This gives the protein CASSPRGPLSPANYGYTF. Looking up the rest from reference TRBV7-9 and TRBJ1-2 gives the full variable domain: DTGVSQNPRHKITKRGQNVTFRCDPISEHNRLYWYRQTLGQGPEFLTYFQNEAQLEKSRLLSDRFSAERPKGSFSTLEIQRTEQGDSAMYLCASSPRGPLSPANYGYTFGSGTRLTVV.

The chain uses TRBV19 and TRBJ2-7; D ambiguous. Germline V CDR1 and CDR2: LNHDA, SQIVND (reference sequence). CDR3 length equals 13 residues. The germline V and J ends were trimmed by 6 bases and 3 bases, with 12 bases remaining between them. The CDR3 region is CASSVILSYEQYF. The CDR3 region has the DNA TGTGCCAGTAGCGTTATATTGAGCTACGAGCAGTACTTC. The full variable domain, completed using reference TRBV19 and TRBJ2-7, is DGGITQSPKYLFRKEGQNVTLSCEQNLNHDAMYWYRQDPGQGLRLIYYSQIVNDFQKGDIAEGYSVSREKKESFPLTVTSAQKNPTAFYLCASSVILSYEQYFGPGTRLTVT.

The gene calls are TRBV6-1 and TRBJ1-5; D may be TRBD1 (5 bases). Deletions cut 7 bases from V and 11 bases from J, with 18 bases between. Germline V CDR1 and CDR2: MNHNS, SASEGT. The CDR3 length is 13 residues. The CDR3 nucleotides are TGTGCCAGCATGGAAGGGGCCGGGAGTTCCCAGCATTTT. Encoded protein: CASMEGAGSSQHF.

At least ten counts were recorded for this clonotype. The DNA of the CDR3 is TGTGCCAGCAGCTTAGGGCTACAGGGGAGCACTGAAGCTTTCTTT. Residues: CASSLGLQGSTEAFF. The V and J genes are TRBV11-3 and TRBJ1-1; 7 bases are a match to TRBD1. Germline CDR1 reads SGHNT; CDR2 reads YENEEA. The length of the CDR3 is 15 residues. Unmatched junction bases numbered 6, after V lost 1 base and J lost 4 bases. Complete variable domain (other parts from reference TRBV11-3 and TRBJ1-1): EAGVVQSPRYKIIEKKQPVAFWCNPISGHNTLYWYLQNLGQGPELLIRYENEEAVDDSQLPKDRFSAERLKGVDSTLKIQPAELGDSAVYLCASSLGLQGSTEAFFGQGTRLTVV.

The sample holds many counts of this clonotype. The V and J genes are TRBV2 and TRBJ1-1, with a weak D call TRBD1 (5 bases). The CDR3 totals 15 residues. V was pared by 6 bases and J by 4 bases, with 18 bases between. Germline V gene sequence: CDR1 SNHLY, CDR2 FYNNEI. CDR3 in amino acids: CASRDMGTASTEAFF. In DNA, the CDR3 is TGTGCCAGCAGGGATATGGGGACGGCGAGCACTGAAGCTTTCTTT.

This clonotype occurred many times. The V and J genes are TRBV20-1 and TRBJ1-4; TRBD1 matches at 9 bases. The V and J ends lost 5 bases and 8 bases, in that order; junction bases with no gene match: 6. Germline CDR1 DFQATT, CDR2 SNEGSKA (reference sequence). The CDR3 is made up of 13 amino acids. CDR3 in DNA: TGCAGTGCTTCGACAGGGGGATGGGAAAAACTGTTTTTT. This translates into CSASTGGWEKLFF.

Ten or more counts support this clonotype. V usage is TRBV7-8 and J usage is TRBJ2-1; 9 bases agree with TRBD2. The CDR3 runs to 15 residues. In germline, CDR1 is SGHVS, CDR2 FQNEAQ. Trimming at V came to 1 base and at J to 2 bases, leaving 0 bases not matched to a gene. CDR3 loop: CASSLGTSAYNEQFF. Here the CDR3 DNA reads TGTGCCAGCAGCTTAGGGACTAGCGCCTACAATGAGCAGTTCTTC.

V gene TRBV18 combines with J gene TRBJ2-4; D could derive from TRBD1 or TRBD2 (6 bases each). The length of the CDR3 is 19 residues. Germline V lookup: CDR1 KGHSH, CDR2 LQKENI. V lost 2 bases to trimming and J lost 0 bases, with 20 bases between them. The CDR3 loop reads CASSPAVRLGGLAKNIQYF. The CDR3 bases are TGTGCCAGCTCACCAGCAGTCCGACTGGGGGGCCTAGCCAAAAACATTCAGTACTTC.

The table lists this clonotype with many counts. This chain uses TRBV7-3 with TRBJ2-3; TRBD2 aligns across 9 bases. The CDR3 runs to 15 residues. The germline gives CDR1 SGHTA, CDR2 FQGTGA. After removal of 3 bases from V and 4 bases from J, the junction contained 5 bases not matched to a gene. As DNA, the CDR3 is TGTGCCAGCAGCTTGGGCGGGGGGGCCTCAGATACGCAGTATTTT. It specifies CASSLGGGASDTQYF.

This chain links TRBV5-1 with TRBJ1-1; TRBD1 agrees at 9 bases. V dropped 5 bases and J dropped 1; count of bases not matched to a gene: 9. The CDR3 runs to 16 residues. Germline V gives CDR1 SGHRS, CDR2 YFSETQ. In DNA form, the CDR3 reads TGCGCCAGCAGTTATGCAACGGGACAGGGGAACACTGAAGCTTTCTTT. Translating gives CASSYATGQGNTEAFF.

This clonotype has a count of ten or more. The V and J genes are TRBV2 and TRBJ2-7, with D possibly being TRBD1 (6 bases). The CDR3 loop spans 13 amino acids. Trimming left V 4 bases short and J 6 bases short, with 13 bases between. Germline V gene data show CDR1 as SNHLY and CDR2 as FYNNEI. CDR3 loop: CASSVKQGGEQYF. The CDR3 nucleotides are TGTGCCAGCAGTGTGAAACAGGGCGGCGAGCAGTACTTC. Based on the CDR3 plus reference TRBV2 and TRBJ2-7, the full variable domain is EPEVTQTPSHQVTQMGQEVILRCVPISNHLYFYWYRQILGQKVEFLVSFYNNEISEKSEIFDDQFSVERPDGSNFTLKIRSTKLEDSAMYFCASSVKQGGEQYFGPGTRLTVT.

With regard to this clonotype: This clone may be a read error of a much larger clone one base away. This chain uses TRBV7-2 with TRBJ2-3; TRBD2 is a possible D gene (6 bases). CDR3 size: 15 residues. Looked up from germline, CDR1 is SGHTA and CDR2 is FQGNSA. The ends were cut back, 5 bases at V and 4 bases at J, with 16 bases in the middle. As DNA, the CDR3 is TGTGCCAGCAGCCTGACTAGTACTGTCTCAGATACGCAGTATTTT. It codes for CASSLTSTVSDTQYF.